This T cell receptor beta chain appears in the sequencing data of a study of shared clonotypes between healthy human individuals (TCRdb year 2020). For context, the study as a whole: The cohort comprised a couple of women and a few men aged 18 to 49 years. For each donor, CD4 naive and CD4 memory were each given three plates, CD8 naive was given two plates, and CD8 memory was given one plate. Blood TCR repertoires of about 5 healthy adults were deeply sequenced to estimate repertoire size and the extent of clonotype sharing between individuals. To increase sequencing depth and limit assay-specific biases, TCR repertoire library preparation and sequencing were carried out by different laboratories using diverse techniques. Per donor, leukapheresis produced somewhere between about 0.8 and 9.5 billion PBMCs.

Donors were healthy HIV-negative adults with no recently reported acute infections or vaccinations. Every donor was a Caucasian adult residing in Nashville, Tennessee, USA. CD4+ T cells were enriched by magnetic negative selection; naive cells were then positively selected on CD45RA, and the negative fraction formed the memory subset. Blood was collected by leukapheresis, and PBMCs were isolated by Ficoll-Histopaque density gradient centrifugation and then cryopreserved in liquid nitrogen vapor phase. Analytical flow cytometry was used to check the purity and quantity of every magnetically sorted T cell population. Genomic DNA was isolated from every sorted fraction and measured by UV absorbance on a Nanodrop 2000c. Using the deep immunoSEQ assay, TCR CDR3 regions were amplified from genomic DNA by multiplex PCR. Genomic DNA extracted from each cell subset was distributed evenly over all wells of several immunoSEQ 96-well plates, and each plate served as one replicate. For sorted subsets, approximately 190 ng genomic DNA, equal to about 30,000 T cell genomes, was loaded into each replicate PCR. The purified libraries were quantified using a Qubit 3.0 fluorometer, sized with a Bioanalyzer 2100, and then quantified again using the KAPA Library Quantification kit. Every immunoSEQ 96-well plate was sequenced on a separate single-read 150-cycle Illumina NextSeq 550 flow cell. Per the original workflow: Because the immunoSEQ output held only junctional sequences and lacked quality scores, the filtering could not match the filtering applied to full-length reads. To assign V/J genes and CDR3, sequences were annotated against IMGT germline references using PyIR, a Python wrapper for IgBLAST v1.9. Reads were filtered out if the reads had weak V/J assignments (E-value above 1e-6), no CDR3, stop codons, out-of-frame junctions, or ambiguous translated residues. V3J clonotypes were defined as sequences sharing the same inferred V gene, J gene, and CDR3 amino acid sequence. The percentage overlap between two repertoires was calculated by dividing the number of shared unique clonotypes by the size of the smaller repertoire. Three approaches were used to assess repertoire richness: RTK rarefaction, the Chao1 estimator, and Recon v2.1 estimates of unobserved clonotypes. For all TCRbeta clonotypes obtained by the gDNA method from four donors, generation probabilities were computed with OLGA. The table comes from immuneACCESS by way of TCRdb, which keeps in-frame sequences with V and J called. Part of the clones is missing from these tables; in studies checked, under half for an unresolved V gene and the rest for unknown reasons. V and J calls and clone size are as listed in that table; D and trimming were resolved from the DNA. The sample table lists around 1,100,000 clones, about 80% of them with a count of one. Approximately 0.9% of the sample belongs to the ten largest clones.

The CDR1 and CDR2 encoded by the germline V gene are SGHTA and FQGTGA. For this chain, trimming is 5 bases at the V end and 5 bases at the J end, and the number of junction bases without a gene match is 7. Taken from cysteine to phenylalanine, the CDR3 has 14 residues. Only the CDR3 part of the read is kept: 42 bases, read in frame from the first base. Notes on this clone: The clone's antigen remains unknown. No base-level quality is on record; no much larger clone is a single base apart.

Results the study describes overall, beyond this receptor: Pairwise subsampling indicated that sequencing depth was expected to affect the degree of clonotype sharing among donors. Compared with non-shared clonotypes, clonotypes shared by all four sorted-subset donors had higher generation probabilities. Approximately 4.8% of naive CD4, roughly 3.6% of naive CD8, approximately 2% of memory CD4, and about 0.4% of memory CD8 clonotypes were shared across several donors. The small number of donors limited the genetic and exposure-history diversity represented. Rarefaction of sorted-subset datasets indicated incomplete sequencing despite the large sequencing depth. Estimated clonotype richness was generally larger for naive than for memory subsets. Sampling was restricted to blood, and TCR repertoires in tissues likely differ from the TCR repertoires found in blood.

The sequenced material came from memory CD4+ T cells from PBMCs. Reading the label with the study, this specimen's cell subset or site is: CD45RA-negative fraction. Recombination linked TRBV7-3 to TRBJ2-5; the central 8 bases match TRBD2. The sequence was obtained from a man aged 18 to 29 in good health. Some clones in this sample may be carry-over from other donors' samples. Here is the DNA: TGTGCCAGCAGCCCCGGGACTAGTATCGAGACCCAGTACTTC. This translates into CASSPGTSIETQYF.